This section outlines one T cell receptor beta chain sequence together with its context. Seattle patients were enrolled while actively infected and followed longitudinally. The sample originates from a study of blood T cell repertoires in COVID-19. On the study more broadly: Acute and convalescent COVID-19 samples came from the United States, Italy and Spain. Sample material is recorded as cDNA or gDNA derived from T cells, B-cell-depleted T cells, or PBMCs.

With 5 bases clipped from V and 4 bases from J, the junction kept 9 bases outside the gene matches. The CDR3 runs 15 residues. In germline, CDR1 is SGHVS, CDR2 FNYEAQ. In the authors' workflow: Amplifying reference gene primers gave estimates of nucleated cell counts. Clones were read by immunoSEQ multiplex PCR, and TCRdb kept only the in-frame ones, dropping some. The V and J calls and clone size come from that table; D and trimming were worked out from the DNA. The sample contains 300,000 to 400,000 clones, 80% to 90% of which appear only once. This sequence joins TRBV7-6 and TRBJ2-7; TRBD1 agrees at 9 bases. The clonotype comes from a woman aged 55-75 years with COVID-19, enrolled during active disease. Sequencing was carried out using peripheral blood. Here the CDR3 DNA reads TGTGCCAGCAGCACTGGACAGGGGACCGAATACGAGCAGTACTTC. It yields the protein CASSTGQGTEYEQYF.